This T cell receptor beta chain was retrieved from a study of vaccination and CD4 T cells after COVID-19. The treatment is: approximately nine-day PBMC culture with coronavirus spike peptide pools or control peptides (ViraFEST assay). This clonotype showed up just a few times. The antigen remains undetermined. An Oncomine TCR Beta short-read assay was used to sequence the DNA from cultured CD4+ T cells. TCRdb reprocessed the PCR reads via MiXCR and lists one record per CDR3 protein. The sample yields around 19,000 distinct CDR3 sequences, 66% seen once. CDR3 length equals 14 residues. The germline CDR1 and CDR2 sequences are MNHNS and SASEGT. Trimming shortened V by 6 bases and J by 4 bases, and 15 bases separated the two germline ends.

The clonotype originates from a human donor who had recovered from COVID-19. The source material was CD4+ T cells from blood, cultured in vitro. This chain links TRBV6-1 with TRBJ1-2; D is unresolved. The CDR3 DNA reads TGTGCCAGCAGCCCCCTAGGACTGCTCTATGGCTACACCTTC. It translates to CASSPLGLLYGYTF.